These 29 T cell receptor beta chains came from one sample sequenced in a study of blood T cells in healthy people across ages. Primers used in a second PCR of roughly 6 to 11 cycles were a sample-barcoded 5' primer and a J-beta primer mix. TCRdb independently ran MiXCR on the 5' RACE reads; one entry per CDR3 protein. The sample consists of about 800,000 distinct CDR3 sequences, around a quarter of them appearing once. A further study also used this sample, focusing on T cells of mothers and their children.

Sequenced input: blood. These receptor sequences come from a boy younger than 18 in good health.

This rearrangement joins TRBV19 to TRBJ2-3; D unclear. Deletions cut 3 bases from V and 6 bases from J, with 16 bases between. The CDR3 contains 15 residues. Germline V lookup: CDR1 LNHDA, CDR2 SQIVND (reference sequence). The CDR3 coding sequence is TGTGCCAGTAGTATCTTGACGGCAGGTGCGGATACGCAGTATTTT. Residues: CASSILTAGADTQYF.

There are a few counts of this clonotype. V and J are TRBV7-6 and TRBJ2-5; 12 nucleotides match TRBD2. The CDR3 is made up of 15 amino acids. Germline trimming cut 4 bases from V and 4 bases from J; bases unmatched to any gene: 4. Germline CDR1 SGHVS, CDR2 FNYEAQ. In DNA form, the CDR3 reads TGTGCCAGCAGCTCAGAGACTAGCGGGGGAGAGACCCAGTACTTC. Its translation is CASSSETSGGETQYF.

This clonotype was seen more than once but under ten times. This chain joins TRBV2 and TRBJ2-7, with a possible D match to TRBD1 (6 bases). In germline, CDR1 is SNHLY, CDR2 FYNNEI. The CDR3 totals 14 residues. Trimming removed 6 bases from V and 6 bases from J, with 18 bases in between. CDR3 in amino acids: CASRGDTSFREQYF. The CDR3 DNA sequence: TGTGCCAGCAGGGGGGACACTAGTTTCCGCGAGCAGTACTTC. Using reference TRBV2 and TRBJ2-7 for the parts outside the CDR3, the full variable domain is EPEVTQTPSHQVTQMGQEVILRCVPISNHLYFYWYRQILGQKVEFLVSFYNNEISEKSEIFDDQFSVERPDGSNFTLKIRSTKLEDSAMYFCASRGDTSFREQYFGPGTRLTVT.

The chain employs TRBV29-1 and TRBJ2-3; 7 nucleotides agree with TRBD2. The CDR3 covers 15 residues. Trimming cost V 0 bases and J 8 bases; bases outside gene matches: 11. The V gene's germline CDR1 is SQVTM and CDR2 ANQGSEA. CDR3 coding DNA: TGCAGCGTTGAAGACCAGGGAAGACTAGCACCTACGCAGTATTTT. It translates to CSVEDQGRLAPTQYF.

The V gene is TRBV12-3 or TRBV12-4, the J gene TRBJ2-4; no definite D call. This CDR3 region has 14 residues. V dropped 3 bases and J dropped 6 bases, with 12 bases sitting between them. CDR3 sequence: CASSFRTRGNIQYF. CDR3 in DNA: TGTGCCAGCAGTTTTAGAACCAGAGGAAACATTCAGTACTTC.

The V gene is TRBV20-1, the J gene TRBJ2-1; 7 nucleotides agree with TRBD1. The junction had 13 bases not matched to a gene; V was cut back by 6 bases and J by 8 bases. The CDR3 is 14 amino acids. Germline values: CDR1 DFQATT, CDR2 SNEGSKA (reference sequence). The DNA for the CDR3 is TGCAGTGCCCCAAGGACAGGTCCTCGCTATGAGCAGTTCTTC. This sequence encodes CSAPRTGPRYEQFF.

This clonotype was seen a handful of times. This rearrangement joins TRBV4-3 to TRBJ2-5; tentatively, D is TRBD1 (6 bases). The end of the DNA fits TRBJ2-1 better, so the J call may be wrong. CDR1 and CDR2 from the germline V gene are LGHNA and YSLEER. The CDR3 is 16 residues long. The CDR3 region has the DNA TGCGCCAGCAGCCAAGATCGACAGGCATTGGGCAATGAGCAGTTCTTC. Translated, it gives CASSQDRQALGNEQFF.

This chain uses TRBV25-1 with TRBJ1-3; 7 bases fit TRBD1. Germline trimming cut 10 bases from V and 3 bases from J; bases unmatched to any gene: 9. Looked up from germline, CDR1 is MGHDK and CDR2 is SYGVNS. The CDR3 spans 14 residues. The CDR3 loop reads CATQRQGGGNTIYF. The CDR3 region has the DNA TGTGCCACACAAAGACAGGGAGGTGGAAACACCATATATTTT.

The CDR3 nucleotides are TGTGCCATCAGTGAGGGGGTTAGCGGGAGCGATGAGCAGTTCTTC. Translation: CAISEGVSGSDEQFF. V and J are TRBV10-3 and TRBJ2-1; 9 bases map to TRBD2. Losses at the gene ends were 2 bases for V and 8 bases for J; bases not matched to a gene: 7. The CDR3 runs to 15 residues. Germline assignment: CDR1 ENHRY and CDR2 SYGVKD.

The chain links TRBV7-2 to TRBJ1-2; weak D call: TRBD1 (5 bases). V lost 1 base and J 4 bases, leaving 13 bases between the germline ends. Germline values: CDR1 SGHTA, CDR2 FQGNSA. The CDR3 consists of 15 residues. CDR3 in amino acids: CASSLGGATFYGYTF. The CDR3 DNA is TGTGCCAGCAGCTTAGGAGGGGCGACTTTCTATGGCTACACCTTC. Based on the CDR3 plus reference TRBV7-2 and TRBJ1-2, the full variable domain is GAGVSQSPSNKVTEKGKDVELRCDPISGHTALYWYRQSLGQGLEFLIYFQGNSAPDKSGLPSDRFSAERTGGSVSTLTIQRTQQEDSAVYLCASSLGGATFYGYTFGSGTRLTVV.

This clonotype was detected a few times. J is TRBJ2-7 and V is TRBV15; TRBD1 is a possible D gene (6 bases). CDR1 and CDR2 (germline): LNHNV, YYDKDF (reference sequence). V lost 8 bases and J 0 bases, leaving 11 bases between the germline ends. The CDR3 is 13 amino acids. The CDR3 sequence is CATARGYSYEQYF. The CDR3 bases are TGTGCCACCGCCAGGGGCTACTCCTACGAGCAGTACTTC.

This clonotype turned up a few times. The chain employs TRBV7-3 and TRBJ1-1; no definite D call. Trimming took 6 bases from V and 6 from J, leaving 20 bases between them. Germline lookup yields CDR1 SGHTA and CDR2 FQGTGA. This CDR3 spans 15 amino acids. The CDR3 nucleotides are TGTGCCAGCAGTCCCAACGCCTTAGGGCAATCTGAAGCTTTCTTT. Translating gives CASSPNALGQSEAFF.

J is TRBJ2-5 and V is TRBV20-1; 10 nucleotides line up with TRBD1. The end of the DNA is better explained by TRBJ2-7, so the J call may be wrong. Looked up from germline, CDR1 is DFQATT and CDR2 is SNEGSKA (reference sequence). The CDR3 covers 14 residues. The CDR3 sequence: CSAWGTGASYEQYF. CDR3 in DNA: TGCAGTGCATGGGGGACAGGGGCTTCCTACGAGCAGTACTTC.

The sample holds a few counts of this clonotype. V usage is TRBV18 and J usage is TRBJ2-7; the D gene could be TRBD1 or TRBD2 (6 bases each). The J call could be wrong; TRBJ2-1 is a better fit for the DNA end. Germline V gives CDR1 KGHSH, CDR2 LQKENI. This CDR3 has 15 amino acids. CDR3 in DNA: TGTGCCAGCTCACCTCTAGGGGGGAGCAACAATGAGCAGTTCTTC. This gives the protein CASSPLGGSNNEQFF.

This clonotype was observed a single time. This chain links TRBV28 with TRBJ1-2; unclear D gene. This CDR3 comprises 12 residues. Between the trimmed V and J ends, which lost 3 bases and 2 bases, there was a span of 4 bases. CDR1 and CDR2 from the germline V gene are MDHEN and SYDVKM. The DNA for the CDR3 is TGTGCCAGCAGTTTTGTCAACTATGGCTACACCTTC. Residues: CASSFVNYGYTF.

V and J are TRBV20-1 and TRBJ2-3; maybe TRBD2 (6 bases). Trimming pared 1 base from V and 6 bases from J, leaving 14 bases between. Germline values: CDR1 DFQATT, CDR2 SNEGSKA (reference sequence). The CDR3 covers 14 residues. Here the CDR3 DNA reads TGCAGTGCTAGAGCGGGAGCTGTGGTCGATACGCAGTATTTT. As protein: CSARAGAVVDTQYF.

The CDR3 protein is CAISGASGEETQYF. CDR3 in DNA: TGTGCCATCAGTGGGGCGTCAGGGGAAGAGACCCAGTACTTC. The chain recombines TRBV10-3 with TRBJ2-5; a weak D match, TRBD1 (6 bases). The V gene lost 4 bases and the J gene lost 3 bases, with 12 bases spanning the gap. Germline CDR1 ENHRY, CDR2 SYGVKD. This CDR3 region has 14 residues.

V usage is TRBV7-6 and J usage is TRBJ1-1; 10 nucleotides agree with TRBD1. The CDR3 length is 18 residues. Germline lookup yields CDR1 SGHVS and CDR2 FNYEAQ. V lost 5 bases to trimming and J lost 0 bases; unmatched junction nucleotides: 12. Here the CDR3 reads CASSPRTTGGRLNTEAFF. CDR3 coding DNA: TGTGCCAGCAGCCCCCGGACGACAGGGGGCCGACTGAACACTGAAGCTTTCTTT.

The rearrangement uses TRBV7-9 and TRBJ2-5, with 7 positions matching TRBD2. Near its end, the DNA agrees better with TRBJ2-1, so the J call may be wrong. The CDR3 is made up of 15 amino acids. Germline CDR1 SEHNR, CDR2 FQNEAQ (reference sequence). The CDR3 DNA follows: TGTGCCCTCGCAAGGGAGGGCTCCTCGATCAATGAGCAGTTCTTC. This sequence encodes CALAREGSSINEQFF.

The chain recombines TRBV15 with TRBJ1-2; TRBD1 might be the D (5 bases). V lost 0 bases and J 4 bases, leaving 12 bases between the germline ends. CDR1 is LNHNV and CDR2 is YYDKDF in the germline V gene (reference sequence). This CDR3 region has 15 residues. The CDR3 is CATSREGGDPYGYTF. In nucleotides, the CDR3 is TGTGCCACCAGCAGAGAGGGAGGGGACCCCTATGGCTACACCTTC.

In its sample, this clonotype was seen a few times. The V gene is TRBV6-5, the J gene TRBJ2-3, with D perhaps matching TRBD1 (6 bases). Per germline, CDR1 MNHEY and CDR2 SVGAGI. CDR3 length equals 17 residues. The V and J ends lost 8 bases and 2 bases respectively, with 23 bases between them. CDR3 in amino acids: CASQLRTTGMVTDTQYF. The CDR3 DNA reads TGTGCCAGCCAGTTGCGGACAACAGGGATGGTCACAGATACGCAGTATTTT.

This clonotype was seen a handful of times. The V gene is TRBV6-2 or TRBV6-3, the J gene TRBJ2-3; 10 bases map to TRBD2. The germline V gene has CDR1 MNHEY and CDR2 SVGEGT. V gave up 5 bases and J gave up 6 bases; unmatched junction bases: 8. This CDR3 is 15 amino acids long. The CDR3 region is CASSTLAGGGDTQYF. CDR3 sequence (DNA): TGTGCCAGCAGTACTTTAGCGGGAGGAGGCGATACGCAGTATTTT.

The chain carries TRBV7-9 and TRBJ1-1; no firm D call. Germline CDR1 and CDR2: SEHNR and FQNEAQ (reference sequence). This CDR3 is 12 amino acids long. With 0 bases removed from V and 9 bases from J, the gap between germline ends came to 8 bases. The CDR3 region is CASSLAAAQAFF. The CDR3 coding sequence is TGTGCCAGCAGCTTAGCGGCGGCACAAGCTTTCTTT. Using reference TRBV7-9 and TRBJ1-1 for the parts outside the CDR3, the full variable domain is DTGVSQNPRHKITKRGQNVTFRCDPISEHNRLYWYRQTLGQGPEFLTYFQNEAQLEKSRLLSDRFSAERPKGSFSTLEIQRTEQGDSAMYLCASSLAAAQAFFGQGTRLTVV.

This clonotype was observed a few times. This chain links TRBV9 with TRBJ1-2; 7 nucleotides match TRBD1. The V and J ends lost 4 bases and 8 bases, in that order; junction bases with no gene match: 14. The CDR3 consists of 15 residues. CDR1 and CDR2 (germline): SGDLS, YYNGEE. The CDR3 spells CASSPGGAPYGGYTF. The CDR3 nucleotides read TGTGCCAGCAGCCCAGGGGGAGCACCTTATGGCGGCTACACCTTC.

V is TRBV29-1 and J is TRBJ2-6; possible D gene TRBD1, 8 bases. The CDR3 loop spans 15 amino acids. V was trimmed by 6 bases and J by 3 bases, leaving 15 bases between them. Germline CDR1 is SQVTM and CDR2 is ANQGSEA. The CDR3 bases are TGCAGCGTAGGACAGGGAGGGTATGGGGCCAACGTCCTGACTTTC. This codes for CSVGQGGYGANVLTF.

The genes are TRBV27 and TRBJ1-2, with 9 bases matching TRBD1. The germline gives CDR1 MNHEY, CDR2 SMNVEV (reference sequence). V trimming: 5 bases; J trimming: 7 bases; junction bases outside the gene matches: 5. The CDR3 is 13 residues long. The CDR3 here is CASSRRDRAGYTF. The CDR3 DNA is TGTGCCAGCAGTCGCCGGGACAGGGCTGGCTACACCTTC.

For the CDR3, the DNA is TGCAGCGTTGAAGCTACGGGCGAAGTCTACGAGCAGTACTTC. Its translation: CSVEATGEVYEQYF. V and J are TRBV29-1 and TRBJ2-7, with D unclear. Trimming pared 1 base from V and 3 bases from J, leaving 13 bases between. This CDR3 contains 14 residues. Germline values: CDR1 SQVTM, CDR2 ANQGSEA.

The rearrangement uses TRBV20-1 and TRBJ2-5; D call uncertain. This CDR3 region has 12 residues. Germline values: CDR1 DFQATT, CDR2 SNEGSKA (reference sequence). V lost 6 bases and J lost 13, with 21 bases in between. In DNA form, the CDR3 reads TGCAGTGCCTCCCCCCGCGGATACGAGCGGTACTTC. Its protein is CSASPRGYERYF.

The chain recombines TRBV20-1 with TRBJ2-4; 8 bases align to TRBD1. Germline V lookup: CDR1 DFQATT, CDR2 SNEGSKA (reference sequence). The J segment lost 9 bases and the V segment lost 3 bases, leaving 7 bases of the junction unmatched. The CDR3 runs to 13 residues. The CDR3 reads CSARKTGEVIQYF. The CDR3, as DNA: TGCAGTGCTAGGAAGACAGGGGAGGTCATTCAGTACTTC.